The 20 T cell receptor beta chains below were found in one sample sequenced in a study of blood T cell repertoires in COVID-19. The method was immunoSEQ multiplex PCR; TCRdb's version includes in-frame clones alone and lacks a portion of them. The sample gives hundreds of thousands of clones, over 65% of which show up once; approximately 3.1% is in the top ten. Sequencing was done on a sample of PBMCs or T cells enriched from blood (not recorded which). These receptors originate from a woman aged 60-70 years who had recovered from COVID-19.

V and J are TRBV19 and TRBJ1-2, with a weak D call TRBD1 (5 bases). The germline CDR1 and CDR2 sequences are LNHDA and SQIVND (reference sequence). CDR3 length: 16 amino acids. Trimming removed 3 bases from V and 6 bases from J, with 20 bases in between. In DNA, the CDR3 is TGTGCCAGTAGTATCTATTTGAGGGGACGGGGGAATGGCTACACCTTC. Encoded protein: CASSIYLRGRGNGYTF.

CDR3 DNA sequence: TGTGCCAGCAGTCGACAGGGTAGAGTCTACGAGCAGTACTTC. This gives the protein CASSRQGRVYEQYF. The rearrangement links TRBV28 to TRBJ2-7, with 7 bases lining up with TRBD1. The J segment lost 3 bases and the V segment lost 5 bases, leaving 7 bases of the junction unmatched. This CDR3 spans 14 amino acids. Germline V lookup: CDR1 MDHEN, CDR2 SYDVKM. Complete variable domain (other parts from reference TRBV28 and TRBJ2-7): DVKVTQSSRYLVKRTGEKVFLECVQDMDHENMFWYRQDPGLGLRLIYFSYDVKMKEKGDIPEGYSVSREKKERFSLILESASTNQTSMYLCASSRQGRVYEQYFGPGTRLTVT.

V usage is TRBV27 and J usage is TRBJ1-1; D may be TRBD1 (6 bases). Germline CDR1 MNHEY, CDR2 SMNVEV (reference sequence). Trimming pared 3 bases from V and 4 bases from J, leaving 12 bases between. The CDR3 consists of 14 residues. DNA of the CDR3: TGTGCCAGCAGTTTCCTCACAGGGTTCACTGAAGCTTTCTTT. As protein: CASSFLTGFTEAFF.

The chain combines TRBV7-6 with TRBJ1-3; TRBD1 matches 8 bases. Germline assignment: CDR1 SGHVS and CDR2 FNYEAQ. CDR3 length: 15 residues. The junction had 2 bases not matched to a gene; V was cut back by 4 bases and J by 0 bases. The CDR3 protein is CASSSGQVSGNTIYF. The CDR3 nucleotides are TGTGCCAGCAGCTCGGGACAGGTCTCTGGAAACACCATATATTTT. The full variable domain, with the rest looked up from reference TRBV7-6 and TRBJ1-3, is GAGVSQSPRYKVTKRGQDVALRCDPISGHVSLYWYRQALGQGPEFLTYFNYEAQQDKSGLPNDRFSAERPEGSISTLTIQRTEQRDSAMYRCASSSGQVSGNTIYFGEGSWLTVV.

The gene calls are TRBV5-1 and TRBJ1-2, with 10 bases aligning to TRBD1. Trimming removed 0 bases from V and 4 bases from J; junction bases left unmatched: 3. Germline CDR1 SGHRS, CDR2 YFSETQ. This CDR3 region has 15 residues. The chain's CDR3 is CASSLGQGARYGYTF. As DNA, the CDR3 is TGCGCCAGCAGCTTGGGACAGGGGGCGCGCTATGGCTACACCTTC.

The chain combines TRBV6-5 with TRBJ1-2, with a possible D match to TRBD1 (6 bases). CDR3 length: 15 residues. V was shortened by 5 bases and J by 4 bases, with 17 bases between the two germline ends. Germline assignment: CDR1 MNHEY and CDR2 SVGAGI. CDR3 in amino acids: CASSLQTGQLYGYTF. The CDR3 DNA sequence: TGTGCCAGCAGTCTTCAGACAGGTCAGCTCTATGGCTACACCTTC.

The chain links TRBV16 to TRBJ1-4; D not certain. Germline loops: CDR1 KGHSY, CDR2 FQNENV. V was clipped by 0 bases and J by 6 bases, with 11 bases between them. The CDR3 loop spans 15 amino acids. The CDR3 region is CASSQSGGFDEKLFF. DNA for the CDR3: TGTGCCAGCAGCCAATCGGGAGGGTTCGATGAAAAACTGTTTTTT.

The chain links TRBV27 to TRBJ2-2; 9 nucleotides line up with TRBD1. Germline CDR1 and CDR2: MNHEY and SMNVEV (reference sequence). V shed 5 bases and J 7 bases; nucleotides not matched to a gene: 8. The CDR3 is made up of 15 amino acids. In DNA form, the CDR3 reads TGTGCCAGCAGTGGACGGACAGGGGTTGGCGGGGAGCTGTTTTTT. This gives the protein CASSGRTGVGGELFF.

V gene TRBV6-5 combines with J gene TRBJ2-7; D may be TRBD2 (6 bases). CDR1 MNHEY and CDR2 SVGAGI come from the germline V gene. The CDR3 is made up of 14 amino acids. Trimming pared 4 bases from V and 3 bases from J, leaving 13 bases between. The CDR3 sequence is CASSSAGGGYEQYF. The CDR3 region has the DNA TGTGCCAGCAGTTCGGCCGGGGGAGGCTACGAGCAGTACTTC.

This chain uses TRBV29-1 with TRBJ1-1; unclear D gene. Trimming shortened V by 5 bases and J by 1 base, and 14 bases separated the two germline ends. The CDR3 extends over 14 amino acids. Germline lookup yields CDR1 SQVTM and CDR2 ANQGSEA. CDR3 protein: CSVYRELRNTEAFF. CDR3 coding DNA: TGCAGCGTTTACCGGGAGCTGAGGAACACTGAAGCTTTCTTT.

This chain links TRBV19 with TRBJ1-2; D gene ambiguous. Germline V gives CDR1 LNHDA, CDR2 SQIVND (reference sequence). Trimming stripped 3 bases from V and 3 bases from J, with 14 bases between. The CDR3 sequence is 15 residues long. The CDR3 reads CASSMGRWGDYGYTF. In DNA, the CDR3 is TGTGCCAGTAGTATGGGTAGATGGGGAGACTATGGCTACACCTTC.

Worth noting for this clone: This same CDR3 is encoded by further DNA sequences in the sample. The rearrangement joins TRBV10-3 to TRBJ1-5; no firm D call. V lost 3 bases to trimming and J lost 2 bases, with 8 bases between them. This CDR3 has 14 amino acids. Germline-derived CDR1 and CDR2 are ENHRY and SYGVKD. The CDR3: CAISDRGGNQPQHF. DNA of the CDR3: TGTGCCATCAGTGACCGCGGGGGCAATCAGCCCCAGCATTTT.

This clone was detected a few times. This chain uses TRBV9 with TRBJ2-1; 7 bases fit TRBD2. This CDR3 is 14 amino acids long. The J segment lost 9 bases and the V segment lost 0 bases, leaving 6 bases of the junction unmatched. CDR1 SGDLS and CDR2 YYNGEE come from the germline V gene. In nucleotides, the CDR3 is TGTGCCAGCAGCGTAGTGGCGGGAGCAGTTGAGCAGTTCTTC. As protein: CASSVVAGAVEQFF.

The chain joins TRBV7-2 to TRBJ1-1, with D maybe TRBD1 (6 bases). V was trimmed by 1 base and J by 4 bases, leaving 19 bases between them. CDR3 length: 17 residues. The germline CDR1 and CDR2 sequences are SGHTA and FQGNSA. As DNA, the CDR3 is TGTGCCAGCAGCTTAGTAGCCGGGGCGGGGGGCCTCACTGAAGCTTTCTTT. It encodes CASSLVAGAGGLTEAFF.

V and J are TRBV19 and TRBJ1-1, with D unclear. V gave up 3 bases and J gave up 0 bases, with 5 bases separating them. Germline V lookup: CDR1 LNHDA, CDR2 SQIVND (reference sequence). The CDR3 extends over 13 amino acids. The CDR3 loop is CASSMSMNTEAFF. CDR3 nucleotide sequence: TGTGCCAGTAGTATGAGCATGAACACTGAAGCTTTCTTT. Full variable domain (missing parts from reference TRBV19 and TRBJ1-1): DGGITQSPKYLFRKEGQNVTLSCEQNLNHDAMYWYRQDPGQGLRLIYYSQIVNDFQKGDIAEGYSVSREKKESFPLTVTSAQKNPTAFYLCASSMSMNTEAFFGQGTRLTVV.

The gene calls are TRBV7-6 and TRBJ2-7, with 9 bases lining up with TRBD1. The CDR3 runs 16 residues. The V segment lost 2 bases and the J segment 2 bases; nucleotides outside the gene matches: 7. The germline V gene has CDR1 SGHVS and CDR2 FNYEAQ. The CDR3 sequence: CASSLTPRQGAYEQYF. The CDR3 bases are TGTGCCAGCAGCTTAACTCCTCGACAGGGGGCCTACGAGCAGTACTTC. The entire variable domain, with the rest obtained from reference TRBV7-6 and TRBJ2-7, is as follows: GAGVSQSPRYKVTKRGQDVALRCDPISGHVSLYWYRQALGQGPEFLTYFNYEAQQDKSGLPNDRFSAERPEGSISTLTIQRTEQRDSAMYRCASSLTPRQGAYEQYFGPGTRLTVT.

V and J are TRBV11-2 and TRBJ1-1; 8 bases fit TRBD1. This CDR3 is built from 14 residues. The germline V gene has CDR1 SGHAT and CDR2 FQNNGV. V lost 2 bases and J lost 5; bases outside the gene matches: 4. The CDR3 protein is CASSLQGARTEAFF. As DNA, the CDR3 is TGTGCCAGCAGCTTACAGGGGGCAAGGACTGAAGCTTTCTTT.

V and J are TRBV6-5 and TRBJ2-7; 7 nucleotides match TRBD1. CDR1 and CDR2 from the germline V gene are MNHEY and SVGAGI. V was pared by 5 bases and J by 4 bases, with 8 bases of the junction left unmatched. This CDR3 is 14 amino acids long. CDR3 amino acids: CASSRDRDFYEQYF. In nucleotides, the CDR3 is TGTGCCAGCAGTCGAGACAGGGATTTTTACGAGCAGTACTTC.

Here the CDR3 reads CATSDIYNEQFF. CDR3 sequence (DNA): TGTGCCACCAGTGACATCTACAATGAGCAGTTCTTC. The V gene is TRBV24-1, the J gene TRBJ2-1; D remains unclear. The germline V gene has CDR1 KGHDR and CDR2 SFDVKD. The V and J ends lost 4 bases and 3 bases respectively, with 3 bases between them. This CDR3 region has 12 residues.

This chain connects TRBV12-3 or TRBV12-4 to TRBJ2-3; D is uncertain. There are 13 residues in the CDR3. Trimming took off 7 bases at V and 2 bases at J, with 10 bases between the two ends. The CDR3 spells CASIRRSTDTQYF. CDR3 nucleotides: TGTGCCAGCATCCGCCGGTCCACAGATACGCAGTATTTT.